The entry below describes one T cell receptor (beta chain). The antigen is undetermined. TCRdb re-analysed the 5' RACE reads in MiXCR, keeping a single row per CDR3 protein. The data hold about 150,000 distinct CDR3 sequences, with under 55% observed a single time. This record comes from a study of CD8 T cells in ankylosing spondylitis. General study results and limits: Made up of eight highly homologous variants, a TCR beta motif appeared characteristic of ankylosing spondylitis blood. Peripheral blood held disease-linked clones only at relatively low frequency, and these were CD8+.

The CDR3 is made up of 13 amino acids. Germline V lookup: CDR1 MNHNY, CDR2 SVGAGI (reference sequence). Trimming took 3 bases from V and 6 from J, leaving 9 bases between them. The rearrangement uses TRBV6-6 and TRBJ2-1; no definite D call. Sequenced input: synovial fluid, either unsorted or a sorted T cell fraction (not recorded which). The sequence derives from a male donor with ankylosing spondylitis. The chain's CDR3 is CASSYFSFNEQFF. CDR3 coding DNA: TGTGCCAGCAGTTATTTCAGCTTCAATGAGCAGTTCTTC.